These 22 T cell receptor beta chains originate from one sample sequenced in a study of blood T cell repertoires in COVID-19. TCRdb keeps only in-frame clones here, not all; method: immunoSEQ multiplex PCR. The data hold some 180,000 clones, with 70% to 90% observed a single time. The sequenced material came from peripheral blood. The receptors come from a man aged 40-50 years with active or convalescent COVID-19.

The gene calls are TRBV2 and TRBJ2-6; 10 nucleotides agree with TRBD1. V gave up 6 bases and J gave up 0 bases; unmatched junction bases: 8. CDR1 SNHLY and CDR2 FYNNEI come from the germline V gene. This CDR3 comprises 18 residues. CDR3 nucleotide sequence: TGTGCCAGCAGCCAGAGGACAGGGGGGATCTCTGGGGCCAACGTCCTGACTTTC. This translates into CASSQRTGGISGANVLTF. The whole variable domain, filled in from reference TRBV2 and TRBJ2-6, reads EPEVTQTPSHQVTQMGQEVILRCVPISNHLYFYWYRQILGQKVEFLVSFYNNEISEKSEIFDDQFSVERPDGSNFTLKIRSTKLEDSAMYFCASSQRTGGISGANVLTFGAGSRLTVL.

The CDR3 loop is CASSLRGGAPYYGYTF. The CDR3 coding sequence is TGTGCCAGCAGCTTAAGGGGGGGCGCTCCCTACTATGGCTACACCTTC. The chain employs TRBV7-2 and TRBJ1-2, with D perhaps TRBD1 (6 bases). V was cut by 2 bases and J by 3 bases, with 16 bases left in between. CDR3 length equals 16 residues. Germline V lookup: CDR1 SGHTA, CDR2 FQGNSA.

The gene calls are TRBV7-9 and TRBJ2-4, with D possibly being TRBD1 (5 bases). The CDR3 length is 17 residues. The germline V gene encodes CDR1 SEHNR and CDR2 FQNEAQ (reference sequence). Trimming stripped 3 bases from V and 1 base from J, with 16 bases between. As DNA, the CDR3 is TGTGCCAGCAGCTTTAACCAGGGATTATCGGCCAAAAACATTCAGTACTTC. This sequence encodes CASSFNQGLSAKNIQYF.

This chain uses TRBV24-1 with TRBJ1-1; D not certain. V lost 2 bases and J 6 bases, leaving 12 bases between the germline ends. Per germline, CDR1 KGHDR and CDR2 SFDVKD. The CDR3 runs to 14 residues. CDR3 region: CATSDSAGKAEAFF. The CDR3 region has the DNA TGTGCCACCAGTGATTCCGCGGGCAAGGCTGAAGCTTTCTTT.

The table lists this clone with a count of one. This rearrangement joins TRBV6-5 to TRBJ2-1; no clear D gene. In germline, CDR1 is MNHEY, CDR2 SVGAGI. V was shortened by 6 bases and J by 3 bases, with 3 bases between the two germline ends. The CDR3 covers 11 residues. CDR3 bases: TGTGCCAGCAGCAACTACAATGAGCAGTTCTTC. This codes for CASSNYNEQFF.

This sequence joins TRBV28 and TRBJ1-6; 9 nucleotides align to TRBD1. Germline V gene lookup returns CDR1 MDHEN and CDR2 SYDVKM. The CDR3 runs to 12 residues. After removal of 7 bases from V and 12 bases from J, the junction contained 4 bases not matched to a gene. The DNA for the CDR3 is TGTGCCAGCAAGGCGGGACAGGGACCCCTCCACTTT. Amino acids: CASKAGQGPLHF.

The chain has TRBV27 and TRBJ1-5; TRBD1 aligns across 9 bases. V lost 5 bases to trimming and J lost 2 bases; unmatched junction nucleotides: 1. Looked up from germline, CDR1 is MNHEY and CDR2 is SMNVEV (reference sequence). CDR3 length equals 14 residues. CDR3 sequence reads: CASSRTGGNQPQHF. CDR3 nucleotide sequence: TGTGCCAGCAGTCGGACAGGGGGCAATCAGCCCCAGCATTTT.

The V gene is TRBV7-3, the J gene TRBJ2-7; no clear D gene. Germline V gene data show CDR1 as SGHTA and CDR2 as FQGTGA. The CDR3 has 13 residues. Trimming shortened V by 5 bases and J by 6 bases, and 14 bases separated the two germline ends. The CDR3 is CASSLAGPGEQYF. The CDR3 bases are TGTGCCAGCAGCCTCGCCGGTCCTGGCGAGCAGTACTTC.

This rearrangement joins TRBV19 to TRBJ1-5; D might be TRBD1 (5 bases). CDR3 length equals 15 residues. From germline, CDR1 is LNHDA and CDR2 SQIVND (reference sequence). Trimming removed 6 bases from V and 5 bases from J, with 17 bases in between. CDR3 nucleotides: TGTGCCAGTAGGACCGGCGGCAGGGAGGATCAGCCCCAGCATTTT. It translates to CASRTGGREDQPQHF.

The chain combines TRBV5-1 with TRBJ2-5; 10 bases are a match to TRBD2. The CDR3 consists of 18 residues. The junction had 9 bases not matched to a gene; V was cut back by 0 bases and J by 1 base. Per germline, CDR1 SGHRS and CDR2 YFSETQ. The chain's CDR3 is CASSLGRTSGEIQETQYF. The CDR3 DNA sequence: TGCGCCAGCAGCTTGGGACGAACTAGCGGGGAGATCCAAGAGACCCAGTACTTC.

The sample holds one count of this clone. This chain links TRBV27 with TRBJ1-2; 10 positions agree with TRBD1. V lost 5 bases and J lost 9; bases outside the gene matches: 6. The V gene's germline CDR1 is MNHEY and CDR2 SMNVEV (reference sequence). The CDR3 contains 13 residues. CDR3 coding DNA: TGTGCCAGCAGTCCCGACAGGGGGCTGAGCTACACCTTC. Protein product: CASSPDRGLSYTF.

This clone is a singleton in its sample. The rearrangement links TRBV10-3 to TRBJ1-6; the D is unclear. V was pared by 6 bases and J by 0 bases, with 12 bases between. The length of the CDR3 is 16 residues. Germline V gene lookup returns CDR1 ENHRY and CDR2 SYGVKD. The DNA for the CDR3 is TGTGCCATCAGGGCCGCCTCCAGCTCCTATAATTCACCCCTCCACTTT. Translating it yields CAIRAASSSYNSPLHF.

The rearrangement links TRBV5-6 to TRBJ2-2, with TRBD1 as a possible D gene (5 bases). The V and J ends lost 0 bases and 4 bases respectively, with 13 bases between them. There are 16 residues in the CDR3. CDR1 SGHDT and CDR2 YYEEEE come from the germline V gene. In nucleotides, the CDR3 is TGTGCCAGCAGCTTGGGGGGCGCTGTGGTCACCGGGGAGCTGTTTTTT. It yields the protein CASSLGGAVVTGELFF.

CDR3: CASSQPSGTGTGYGYTF. DNA of the CDR3: TGTGCCAGCAGTCAACCGTCCGGGACAGGGACGGGCTATGGCTACACCTTC. The rearrangement links TRBV27 to TRBJ1-2; TRBD1 agrees at 9 bases. Trimming at V came to 5 bases and at J to 4 bases, leaving 14 bases not matched to a gene. This CDR3 contains 17 residues. The germline V gene encodes CDR1 MNHEY and CDR2 SMNVEV (reference sequence).

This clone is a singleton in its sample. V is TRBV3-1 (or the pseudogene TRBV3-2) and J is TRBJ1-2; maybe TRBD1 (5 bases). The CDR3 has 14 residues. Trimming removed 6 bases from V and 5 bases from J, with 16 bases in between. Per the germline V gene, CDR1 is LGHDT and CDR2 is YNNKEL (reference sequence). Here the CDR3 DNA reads TGTGCCAGCAGTCGGGCGACAGATACGTATGGCTACACCTTC. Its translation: CASSRATDTYGYTF.

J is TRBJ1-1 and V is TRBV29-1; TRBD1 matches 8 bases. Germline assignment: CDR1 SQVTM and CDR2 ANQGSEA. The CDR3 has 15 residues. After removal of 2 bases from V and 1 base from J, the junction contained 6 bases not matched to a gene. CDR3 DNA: TGCAGCGTTGAAAGGGCCGGACAGGGGAACACTGAAGCTTTCTTT. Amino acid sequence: CSVERAGQGNTEAFF.

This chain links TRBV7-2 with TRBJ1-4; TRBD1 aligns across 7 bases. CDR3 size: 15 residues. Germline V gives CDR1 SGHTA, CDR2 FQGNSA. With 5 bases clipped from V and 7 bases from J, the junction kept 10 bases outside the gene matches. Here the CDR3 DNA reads TGTGCCAGCAGCCCCGAGGGGGCGCGCGGTGAAAAACTGTTTTTT. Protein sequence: CASSPEGARGEKLFF.

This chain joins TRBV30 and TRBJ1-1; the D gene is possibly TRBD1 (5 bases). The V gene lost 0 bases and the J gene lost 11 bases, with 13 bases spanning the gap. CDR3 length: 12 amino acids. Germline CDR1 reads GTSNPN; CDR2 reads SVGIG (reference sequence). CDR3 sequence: CAWSVQVGRAFF. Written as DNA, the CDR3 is TGTGCCTGGAGTGTACAGGTGGGGAGGGCTTTCTTT.

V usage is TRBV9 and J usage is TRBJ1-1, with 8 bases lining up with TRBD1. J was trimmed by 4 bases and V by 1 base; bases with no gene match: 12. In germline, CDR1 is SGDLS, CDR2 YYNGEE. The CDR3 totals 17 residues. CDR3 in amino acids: CASSVLSGGLVSTEAFF. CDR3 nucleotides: TGTGCCAGCAGCGTATTGTCAGGGGGCCTGGTGAGCACTGAAGCTTTCTTT.

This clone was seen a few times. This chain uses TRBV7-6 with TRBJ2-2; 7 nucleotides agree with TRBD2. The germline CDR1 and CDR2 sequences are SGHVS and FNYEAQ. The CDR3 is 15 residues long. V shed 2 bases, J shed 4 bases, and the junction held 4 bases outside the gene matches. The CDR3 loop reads CASSLTAGSTGELFF. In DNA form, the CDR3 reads TGTGCCAGCAGCTTAACAGCGGGGAGCACCGGGGAGCTGTTTTTT.

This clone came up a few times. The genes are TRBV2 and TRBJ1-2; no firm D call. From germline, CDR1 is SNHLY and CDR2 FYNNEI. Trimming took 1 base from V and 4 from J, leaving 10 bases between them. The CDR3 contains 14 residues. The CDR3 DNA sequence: TGTGCCAGCAGTGAAGATCAGGTGTCCTATGGCTACACCTTC. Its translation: CASSEDQVSYGYTF.

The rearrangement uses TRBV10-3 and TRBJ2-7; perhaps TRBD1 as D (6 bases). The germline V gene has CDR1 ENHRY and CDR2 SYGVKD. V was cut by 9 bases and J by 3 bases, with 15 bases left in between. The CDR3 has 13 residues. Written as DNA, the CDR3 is TGTGCCATTTCCGGGACATCCCACTACGAGCAGTACTTC. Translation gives CAISGTSHYEQYF.